One sample yielded the 22 T cell receptor beta chains listed below, sequenced in a study of technical replicates of blood from several donors. Some clones are missing from TCRdb's copy, which holds only in-frame ones; the method was immunoSEQ multiplex PCR. Here the sample spans 65,000 to 95,000 clones, just over 90% being singletons. Sequencing was done on a sample of T cells isolated from PBMCs. The receptors shown here come from a human donor in good health.

On this clone: Other DNA sequences within the sample encode an identical CDR3. This chain joins TRBV5-1 and TRBJ2-1, with D maybe TRBD1 (6 bases). Germline V lookup: CDR1 SGHRS, CDR2 YFSETQ. CDR3 size: 15 residues. The ends were cut back, 0 bases at V and 0 bases at J, with 7 bases in the middle. This CDR3 reads CASSLGGGSYNEQFF. The CDR3 DNA follows: TGCGCCAGCAGCTTGGGAGGGGGCTCCTACAATGAGCAGTTCTTC.

The CDR3 loop reads CASSRTTSGATDTQYF. In DNA, the CDR3 is TGTGCCAGCAGCCGGACAACTAGCGGGGCCACAGATACGCAGTATTTT. The rearrangement joins TRBV4-2 to TRBJ2-3; 10 bases are a match to TRBD2. This CDR3 is built from 16 residues. Germline V gene lookup returns CDR1 LGHNA and CDR2 YNFKEQ. J lost 2 bases, V lost 4 bases, and 6 bases had no gene match.

The J gene is TRBJ2-1, the V gene TRBV7-2; no firm D call. Per germline, CDR1 SGHTA and CDR2 FQGNSA. This CDR3 has 13 residues. Trimming stripped 11 bases from V and 0 bases from J, with 11 bases between. As DNA, the CDR3 is TGTGCCTCTCTCGCGAGCTCCTACAATGAGCAGTTCTTC. Encoded protein: CASLASSYNEQFF.

In the case of this clone: At one of its ends the junction is not consistent with the germline gene, which may arise from a read error. The CDR3 spells CASSLQGAQDQSQHF. CDR3 in DNA: TGCGCCAGCAGCTTACAGGGGGCGCAAGATCAGTCCCAGCATTTT. The chain is built from TRBV5-1 and TRBJ1-5, with 9 bases lining up with TRBD1. The germline V gene has CDR1 SGHRS and CDR2 YFSETQ. The CDR3 totals 15 residues. The entire variable domain, with the rest obtained from reference TRBV5-1 and TRBJ1-5, is as follows: KAGVTQTPRYLIKTRGQQVTLSCSPISGHRSVSWYQQTPGQGLQFLFEYFSETQRNKGNFPGRFSGRQFSNSRSEMNVSTLELGDSALYLCASSLQGAQDQSQHFGDGTRLSIL.

This clone was picked up one time. The rearrangement joins TRBV11-2 to TRBJ2-5; tentatively, D is TRBD2 (6 bases). CDR3 length equals 16 residues. V lost 5 bases and J 4 bases, leaving 20 bases between the germline ends. Germline CDR1 reads SGHAT; CDR2 reads FQNNGV. The CDR3 nucleotides read TGTGCCAGCAGCCCTAGGTGGGGGGAGTTGAGAGAGACCCAGTACTTC. Its translation is CASSPRWGELRETQYF.

This chain connects TRBV5-5 to TRBJ1-5; 7 bases are shared with TRBD1. The V gene's germline CDR1 is SGHKS and CDR2 YYEKEE (reference sequence). CDR3 size: 14 residues. The J segment lost 7 bases and the V segment lost 4 bases, leaving 8 bases of the junction unmatched. The CDR3 protein is CASSRTGDGQPQHF. CDR3 coding DNA: TGTGCCAGCAGCCGCACAGGGGACGGGCAGCCCCAGCATTTT. Filled out from reference TRBV5-5 and TRBJ1-5, the complete variable domain reads DAGVTQSPTHLIKTRGQQVTLRCSPISGHKSVSWYQQVLGQGPQFIFQYYEKEERGRGNFPDRFSARQFPNYSSELNVNALLLGDSALYLCASSRTGDGQPQHFGDGTRLSIL.

The V call is TRBV29-1, the J call TRBJ2-2, with 8 nucleotides matching TRBD2. Germline loops: CDR1 SQVTM, CDR2 ANQGSEA. CDR3 size: 15 residues. The V gene end was trimmed by 1 base and the J gene end by 6 bases; junction bases not matched to a gene: 7. The CDR3 DNA sequence: TGCAGCGTTGAAGGGAGCGGGAGTAAGTCCGGGGAGCTGTTTTTT. It specifies CSVEGSGSKSGELFF.

The CDR3 coding sequence is TGTGCCAGCAGGAATGAGGGAAGAGGGGAAAAACTGTTTTTT. Protein: CASRNEGRGEKLFF. This chain joins TRBV2 and TRBJ1-4; D remains unclear. The V end was cut by 6 bases, the J end by 8 bases, with 16 bases between. The CDR3 length is 14 residues. In germline, CDR1 is SNHLY, CDR2 FYNNEI.

The chain uses TRBV18 and TRBJ2-4; 12 bases line up with TRBD1. Germline lookup yields CDR1 KGHSH and CDR2 LQKENI. Losses at the gene ends were 8 bases for V and 9 bases for J; bases not matched to a gene: 11. The CDR3 covers 15 residues. CDR3 protein: CASAPGTGGKGIQYF. CDR3 DNA: TGTGCCAGCGCCCCTGGGACAGGGGGCAAGGGCATTCAGTACTTC.

CDR3 bases: TGTGCCAGCATAGTGGGACAGAACACCGGGGAGCTGTTTTTT. Protein: CASIVGQNTGELFF. This chain links TRBV28 with TRBJ2-2, with TRBD1 as a possible D gene (6 bases). Trimming took 7 bases from V and 1 from J, leaving 10 bases between them. Germline CDR1 and CDR2: MDHEN and SYDVKM. This CDR3 spans 14 amino acids.

The CDR3 spells CASSFLGTGGYSPLHF. DNA of the CDR3: TGTGCCAGCAGTTTTTTAGGGACAGGGGGCTATTCACCCCTCCACTTT. The rearrangement joins TRBV28 to TRBJ1-6; 12 bases match TRBD1. The CDR3 contains 16 residues. Trimming took 3 bases from V and 8 from J; bases not matched to a gene: 5. The V gene's germline CDR1 is MDHEN and CDR2 SYDVKM.

The chain employs TRBV6-1 and TRBJ1-2; 10 bases match TRBD1. Per germline, CDR1 MNHNS and CDR2 SASEGT. Trimming at V came to 2 bases and at J to 2 bases, leaving 14 bases not matched to a gene. This CDR3 region has 19 residues. Written as DNA, the CDR3 is TGTGCCAGCAGTGAAAGTAGGGTGACAGGGGGCTTGGTAAACTATGGCTACACCTTC. It yields the protein CASSESRVTGGLVNYGYTF.

The chain is built from TRBV2 and TRBJ1-4, with D unresolved. This CDR3 contains 14 residues. Between the trimmed V and J ends, which lost 7 bases and 0 bases, there was a span of 9 bases. The germline V gene has CDR1 SNHLY and CDR2 FYNNEI. As DNA, the CDR3 is TGTGCCAGCACCCCAGTCGCAACTAATGAAAAACTGTTTTTT. Encoded protein: CASTPVATNEKLFF.

This chain uses TRBV27 with TRBJ2-7; D call uncertain. Trimming stripped 4 bases from V and 2 bases from J, with 9 bases between. Looked up from germline, CDR1 is MNHEY and CDR2 is SMNVEV (reference sequence). The CDR3 extends over 13 amino acids. The CDR3 DNA sequence: TGTGCCAGCAGTTCCGGGTGGGCCTACGAGCAGTACTTC. This translates into CASSSGWAYEQYF.

This sequence joins TRBV9 and TRBJ2-1; 12 nucleotides line up with TRBD2. The V segment lost 7 bases and the J segment 6 bases; nucleotides outside the gene matches: 5. The CDR3 has 14 residues. Germline-derived CDR1 and CDR2 are SGDLS and YYNGEE. The CDR3 DNA reads TGTGCCAGCCAAGGGACTAGCGGGCGCAATGAGCAGTTCTTC. Its protein product is CASQGTSGRNEQFF.

For the CDR3, the DNA is TGCGCCAGCAGGGACAGGGGATCACAGGGCTACACCTTC. Translation: CASRDRGSQGYTF. This chain joins TRBV5-1 and TRBJ1-2, with TRBD1 matching 9 bases. There are 13 residues in the CDR3. CDR1 and CDR2 from the germline V gene are SGHRS and YFSETQ. Trimming at V came to 5 bases and at J to 8 bases, leaving 7 bases not matched to a gene. Full variable domain (remainder filled in from reference TRBV5-1 and TRBJ1-2): KAGVTQTPRYLIKTRGQQVTLSCSPISGHRSVSWYQQTPGQGLQFLFEYFSETQRNKGNFPGRFSGRQFSNSRSEMNVSTLELGDSALYLCASRDRGSQGYTFGSGTRLTVV.

V gene TRBV7-9 combines with J gene TRBJ2-7; TRBD2 matches at 7 bases. Per germline, CDR1 SEHNR and CDR2 FQNEAQ (reference sequence). Losses at the gene ends were 4 bases for V and 3 bases for J; bases not matched to a gene: 9. This CDR3 has 15 residues. CDR3 residues: CASSYIEGGVYEQYF. Here the CDR3 DNA reads TGTGCCAGCAGCTATATAGAGGGAGGGGTCTACGAGCAGTACTTC.

The chain uses TRBV7-9 and TRBJ1-2; 7 bases line up with TRBD1. Per the germline V gene, CDR1 is SEHNR and CDR2 is FQNEAQ (reference sequence). Trimming at V came to 4 bases and at J to 2 bases, leaving 4 bases not matched to a gene. The CDR3 has 14 amino acids. The CDR3 DNA reads TGTGCCAGCAGCTCGCTGACAGGGAACTATGGCTACACCTTC. The encoded protein is CASSSLTGNYGYTF.

The chain recombines TRBV19 with TRBJ2-2, with 14 positions matching TRBD2. Looked up from germline, CDR1 is LNHDA and CDR2 is SQIVND (reference sequence). Germline trimming cut 5 bases from V and 4 bases from J; bases unmatched to any gene: 9. The CDR3 extends over 18 amino acids. CDR3 sequence: CASSHTLGLAGGTGELFF. CDR3 sequence (DNA): TGTGCCAGTAGTCATACCCTTGGACTAGCGGGAGGCACCGGGGAGCTGTTTTTT.

This clone was observed once. In DNA, the CDR3 is TGTGCCAGCAGCTTAGAAGCGGGATTACAAGAGACCCAGTACTTC. It yields the protein CASSLEAGLQETQYF. The V gene is TRBV7-9, the J gene TRBJ2-5; 7 positions agree with TRBD2. V shed 1 base and J 2 bases; nucleotides not matched to a gene: 4. The CDR3 is 15 residues long. Germline V gene lookup returns CDR1 SEHNR and CDR2 FQNEAQ (reference sequence).

This chain joins TRBV14 and TRBJ2-2, with a tentative D call TRBD1 (6 bases). The CDR3 consists of 16 residues. V lost 6 bases and J 0 bases, leaving 14 bases between the germline ends. CDR1 and CDR2 from the germline V gene are SGHDN and FVKESK. CDR3 residues: CASSLIGGANTGELFF. CDR3 nucleotides: TGTGCCAGCAGTCTCATTGGGGGCGCGAACACCGGGGAGCTGTTTTTT. The variable domain in full, with the rest retrieved from reference TRBV14 and TRBJ2-2, is EAGVTQFPSHSVIEKGQTVTLRCDPISGHDNLYWYRRVMGKEIKFLLHFVKESKQDESGMPNNRFLAERTGGTYSTLKVQPAELEDSGVYFCASSLIGGANTGELFFGEGSRLTVL.

J is TRBJ2-7 and V is TRBV27; D remains unclear. The V gene's germline CDR1 is MNHEY and CDR2 SMNVEV (reference sequence). CDR3 length: 13 residues. Between the trimmed V and J ends, which lost 5 bases and 4 bases, there was a span of 12 bases. Here the CDR3 DNA reads TGTGCCAGCAGTCCGCTAAAACTTTACGAGCAGTACTTC. It translates to CASSPLKLYEQYF.